The 26 T cell receptor beta chains given below trace back to one sample, sequenced in a study of blood T cell repertoires in COVID-19. The method was immunoSEQ multiplex PCR; TCRdb's version includes in-frame clones alone and lacks a portion of them. The table shows 110,000 or so clones, with under 80% occurring only once. Sequenced material: peripheral blood. These receptors originate from a man between 50 and 59 years old with acute or convalescent COVID-19.

V gene TRBV29-1 combines with J gene TRBJ1-5; possibly TRBD1 for D (5 bases). This CDR3 is 12 amino acids long. V lost 4 bases and J 7 bases, leaving 11 bases between the germline ends. Germline loops: CDR1 SQVTM, CDR2 ANQGSEA. In DNA form, the CDR3 reads TGCAGCGTTGGTCAGGGCGACCAGCCCCAGCATTTT. This encodes CSVGQGDQPQHF.

The chain uses TRBV19 and TRBJ1-4, with D possibly being TRBD1 (5 bases). Between the trimmed V and J ends, which lost 3 bases and 8 bases, there was a span of 13 bases. Germline V CDR1 and CDR2: LNHDA, SQIVND (reference sequence). CDR3 size: 14 residues. As DNA, the CDR3 is TGTGCCAGTAGTATCGGTCAGGGTCGGGAAAAACTGTTTTTT. As protein: CASSIGQGREKLFF.

The chain joins TRBV29-1 to TRBJ2-7, with 9 bases identical to TRBD1. Looked up from germline, CDR1 is SQVTM and CDR2 is ANQGSEA. V shed 3 bases, J shed 1 base, and the junction held 7 bases outside the gene matches. The CDR3 totals 15 residues. CDR3 protein: CSVEGNRGQSYEQYF. For the CDR3, the DNA is TGCAGCGTTGAGGGTAACAGGGGGCAATCCTACGAGCAGTACTTC.

The gene calls are TRBV10-3 and TRBJ2-7; a weak D match, TRBD1 (5 bases). Germline-derived CDR1 and CDR2 are ENHRY and SYGVKD. The V gene lost 2 bases and the J gene lost 6 bases, with 5 bases spanning the gap. This CDR3 is built from 11 residues. CDR3: CAISETGEQYF. CDR3 nucleotides: TGTGCCATCAGTGAGACAGGCGAGCAGTACTTC.

CDR3 DNA sequence: TGCGCCAGCAGCTCCCCCCCAACACCCAACAAAGAGACCCAGTACTTC. Amino acid sequence: CASSSPPTPNKETQYF. The chain combines TRBV5-1 with TRBJ2-5; no definite D call. The length of the CDR3 is 16 residues. V was clipped by 3 bases and J by 3 bases, with 18 bases between them. Germline CDR1 SGHRS, CDR2 YFSETQ.

The chain joins TRBV28 to TRBJ1-4; D is ambiguous. The germline gives CDR1 MDHEN, CDR2 SYDVKM. V lost 10 bases and J 7 bases, leaving 16 bases between the germline ends. This CDR3 is 13 amino acids long. In DNA form, the CDR3 reads TGTGCCACCTACGGGATATATATTGAAAAACTGTTTTTT. It translates to CATYGIYIEKLFF.

This chain connects TRBV12-5 to TRBJ1-4, with 9 bases identical to TRBD1. J gave up 2 bases and V 1 base, and 5 bases lay outside the gene matches. The CDR3 loop spans 17 amino acids. Looked up from germline, CDR1 is LGHNT and CDR2 is FRNRAP. The CDR3 DNA sequence: TGTGCTAGTGGTTTGGCCCTACAGGGGGCTACTAATGAAAAACTGTTTTTT. It encodes CASGLALQGATNEKLFF.

This clone turned up a few times. The J gene is TRBJ2-2, the V gene TRBV5-1; 9 nucleotides line up with TRBD1. The CDR3 contains 17 residues. V lost 4 bases to trimming and J lost 2 bases; unmatched junction nucleotides: 9. CDR1 SGHRS and CDR2 YFSETQ come from the germline V gene. In DNA form, the CDR3 reads TGCGCCAGCAGCATCGGGACAGGGATACTAAACACCGGGGAGCTGTTTTTT. Translation gives CASSIGTGILNTGELFF.

In its sample, this clone was seen once. The chain combines TRBV11-3 with TRBJ2-1, with unresolved D. Germline assignment: CDR1 SGHNT and CDR2 YENEEA. This CDR3 region has 12 residues. V was pared by 5 bases and J by 7 bases, with 9 bases between. The CDR3 is CASSGEENEQFF. The DNA of the CDR3 is TGTGCCAGCAGCGGAGAGGAAAATGAGCAGTTCTTC.

This chain uses TRBV10-1 with TRBJ2-5; 7 positions agree with TRBD1. CDR1 and CDR2 (germline): WNHNN, SYGVQD (reference sequence). V was pared by 2 bases and J by 3 bases, with 3 bases of the junction left unmatched. The CDR3 runs 14 residues. The CDR3 loop is CASSEIRGKETQYF. The CDR3 DNA follows: TGCGCCAGCAGTGAGATCAGGGGGAAAGAGACCCAGTACTTC.

V and J are TRBV27 and TRBJ2-7; 7 bases fit TRBD1. CDR1 MNHEY and CDR2 SMNVEV come from the germline V gene (reference sequence). CDR3 length: 13 residues. The J segment lost 3 bases and the V segment lost 6 bases, leaving 5 bases of the junction unmatched. The DNA for the CDR3 is TGTGCCAGCAGCACAGGGGTTGGCTACGAGCAGTACTTC. This gives the protein CASSTGVGYEQYF.

The CDR3 DNA reads as TGTGCCACCAGCAGAGATAGTAGCGGGGGTTACGAGCAGTACTTC. This encodes CATSRDSSGGYEQYF. V usage is TRBV15 and J usage is TRBJ2-7, with 9 positions matching TRBD2. Germline V CDR1 and CDR2: LNHNV, YYDKDF (reference sequence). V was clipped by 0 bases and J by 4 bases; unmatched bases: 4. The CDR3 spans 15 residues.

The V and J genes are TRBV28 and TRBJ1-4; D remains ambiguous. CDR3 length: 11 amino acids. Deletions cut 6 bases from V and 8 bases from J, with 7 bases between. Germline CDR1 is MDHEN and CDR2 is SYDVKM. The CDR3 DNA reads TGTGCCAGCAGAGCGACCGAAAAACTGTTTTTT. Protein sequence: CASRATEKLFF.

The rearrangement uses TRBV30 and TRBJ1-4; 7 positions agree with TRBD1. Germline V gives CDR1 GTSNPN, CDR2 SVGIG (reference sequence). The CDR3 covers 14 residues. Trimming removed 1 base from V and 8 bases from J; junction bases left unmatched: 7. The CDR3 is CAWSGGTVGEKLFF. The DNA for the CDR3 is TGTGCCTGGAGTGGGGGGACAGTTGGGGAAAAACTGTTTTTT.

The rearrangement uses TRBV5-1 and TRBJ2-2, with 12 bases aligning to TRBD1. The CDR3 sequence is 17 residues long. Germline CDR1 SGHRS, CDR2 YFSETQ. J was trimmed by 1 base and V by 2 bases; bases with no gene match: 3. CDR3 sequence: CASSFGDRGQNTGELFF. The DNA of the CDR3 is TGCGCCAGCAGCTTTGGGGACAGGGGGCAGAACACCGGGGAGCTGTTTTTT.

V is TRBV5-1 and J is TRBJ2-3; TRBD1 matches at 9 bases. The junction had 4 bases not matched to a gene; V was cut back by 0 bases and J by 5 bases. CDR3 length equals 15 residues. Germline CDR1 SGHRS, CDR2 YFSETQ. Written as DNA, the CDR3 is TGCGCCAGCAGCTTGGACAGGGGGCGCCGAGATACGCAGTATTTT. Translated: CASSLDRGRRDTQYF.

This clone showed up just a few times. J is TRBJ2-3 and V is TRBV9; weak D call: TRBD2 (5 bases). With 4 bases removed from V and 2 bases from J, the gap between germline ends came to 17 bases. CDR1 SGDLS and CDR2 YYNGEE come from the germline V gene. This CDR3 is 16 amino acids long. The CDR3, as DNA: TGTGCCAGCAGCACCCGCCCCGCGGGCCCCACAGATACGCAGTATTTT. It yields the protein CASSTRPAGPTDTQYF.

The genes are TRBV5-1 and TRBJ2-1; 10 bases are a match to TRBD2. CDR1 and CDR2 from the germline V gene are SGHRS and YFSETQ. Trimming cost V 3 bases and J 2 bases; bases outside gene matches: 2. This CDR3 has 15 amino acids. The CDR3: CASSYLAGAYNEQFF. The CDR3 DNA sequence: TGCGCCAGCAGCTACCTAGCGGGGGCCTACAATGAGCAGTTCTTC.

This chain connects TRBV4-2 to TRBJ1-5; D is unresolved. This CDR3 has 15 amino acids. The V end lost 0 bases, the J end lost 4 bases, and 10 bases lay between the germline ends. The V gene's germline CDR1 is LGHNA and CDR2 YNFKEQ. CDR3: CASSQELLANQPQHF. CDR3 coding DNA: TGTGCCAGCAGCCAAGAATTATTAGCGAATCAGCCCCAGCATTTT.

This chain joins TRBV2 and TRBJ1-5; the match to TRBD1 covers 8 bases. Looked up from germline, CDR1 is SNHLY and CDR2 is FYNNEI. This CDR3 is 14 amino acids long. Trimming cost V 6 bases and J 4 bases; bases outside gene matches: 5. This CDR3 is CASRDRVKNQPQHF. The CDR3 bases are TGTGCCAGCAGGGACAGGGTGAAAAATCAGCCCCAGCATTTT.

This clone has just one count. The V and J genes are TRBV9 and TRBJ2-3; 7 bases are shared with TRBD2. The CDR3 loop spans 17 amino acids. Germline loops: CDR1 SGDLS, CDR2 YYNGEE. The V segment lost 0 bases and the J segment 4 bases; nucleotides outside the gene matches: 11. This CDR3 reads CASSVGVGSRGADTQYF. The CDR3 DNA is TGTGCCAGCAGCGTAGGGGTGGGAAGCCGGGGGGCAGATACGCAGTATTTT.

This clone was seen a single time. V gene TRBV14 combines with J gene TRBJ2-1; D is possibly TRBD1 (6 bases). Trimming took off 4 bases at V and 11 bases at J, with 12 bases between the two ends. CDR1 SGHDN and CDR2 FVKESK come from the germline V gene. This CDR3 has 12 residues. CDR3 DNA: TGTGCCAGCAGCCGGATCCGGGACAAGCAGTTCTTC. Translation: CASSRIRDKQFF. Full variable domain (remainder filled in from reference TRBV14 and TRBJ2-1): EAGVTQFPSHSVIEKGQTVTLRCDPISGHDNLYWYRRVMGKEIKFLLHFVKESKQDESGMPNNRFLAERTGGTYSTLKVQPAELEDSGVYFCASSRIRDKQFFGPGTRLTVL.

The chain joins TRBV7-8 to TRBJ2-1; possibly TRBD1 for D (6 bases). The CDR3 runs to 16 residues. Per germline, CDR1 SGHVS and CDR2 FQNEAQ. With 5 bases removed from V and 0 bases from J, the gap between germline ends came to 14 bases. Here the CDR3 reads CASSIERTDSYNEQFF. The DNA of the CDR3 is TGTGCCAGCAGCATAGAGCGGACAGACTCCTACAATGAGCAGTTCTTC.

This clone appeared once. The chain is built from TRBV6-5 and TRBJ2-7; maybe TRBD2 (6 bases). CDR3 length: 15 amino acids. V dropped 6 bases and J dropped 0 bases, with 15 bases sitting between them. Germline V gene data show CDR1 as MNHEY and CDR2 as SVGAGI. The CDR3 sequence is CASSPDYLSSYEQYF. CDR3 nucleotide sequence: TGTGCCAGCAGCCCGGACTATCTTAGCTCCTACGAGCAGTACTTC.

V usage is TRBV6-5 and J usage is TRBJ1-5; no clear D gene. This CDR3 comprises 15 residues. V was trimmed by 7 bases and J by 2 bases, leaving 15 bases between them. Germline V gene lookup returns CDR1 MNHEY and CDR2 SVGAGI. CDR3 nucleotides: TGTGCCAGCACCGAGGCTTTATGGGGCAATCAGCCCCAGCATTTT. Protein: CASTEALWGNQPQHF.

Only one count was recorded for this clone. The J gene is TRBJ2-3, the V gene TRBV9, with D perhaps matching TRBD1 (6 bases). With 4 bases removed from V and 1 base from J, the gap between germline ends came to 16 bases. CDR1 and CDR2 from the germline V gene are SGDLS and YYNGEE. This CDR3 contains 16 residues. The CDR3 DNA follows: TGTGCCAGCAGCCCGAGGGGGACCGCGGGCACAGATACGCAGTATTTT. Translation: CASSPRGTAGTDTQYF.